This T cell receptor (beta chain) was observed in a study of cytomegalovirus exposure and HLA in healthy donors. Broader study findings: Altogether, some 170 TCR beta chains were recorded as cytomegalovirus-associated. Rare TCR sequences predominated, though certain public TCRs were found in many donors. According to reports, the classifier identified cytomegalovirus status with high specificity and sensitivity. Three chains linked to CMV were shown in vitro to be specific for CMV antigens.

The J segment lost 5 bases and the V segment lost 0 bases, leaving 3 bases of the junction unmatched. CDR3 length: 14 amino acids. Germline CDR1 and CDR2: SGHAT and FQNNGV. This clone appeared a single time. Its antigen is as yet unknown. TCRdb's copy holds only in-frame clones and misses some; the assay was immunoSEQ multiplex PCR. The data contain some 250,000 clones, around 87% of them singletons. Sequenced input: PBMCs. The rearrangement links TRBV11-2 to TRBJ2-5, with 7 bases aligning to TRBD2. The origin of this receptor is a woman aged 18 to 35 in good health and CMV-seronegative. Written as DNA, the CDR3 is TGTGCCAGCAGCTTAGATGACGGGGGGGAGACCCAGTACTTC. As protein: CASSLDDGGETQYF.